The rows below give T cell receptor beta chains drawn from one sample of a study of T cell responses to AZD1222 COVID-19 vaccine. Method: immunoSEQ multiplex PCR; TCRdb's copy keeps in-frame clones and lacks some. The top ten hold about 4.4% of the sample, which has about 160,000 clones, approximately 90% seen once. The input for sequencing was peripheral blood, taken on day 0 of AZD1222 vaccination. The receptors come from an adult in good health. Both conserved end residues are part of each CDR3. The D gene is left open where the match is weak. A row's size may be missing; if present it is once, few, many or a size class.

CDR3 length	clone size	D gene	V gene	J gene	CDR3 protein	CDR3 DNA
14	once	.	TRBV5-1	TRBJ1-3	CASSLPGPGNTIYF	TGCGCCAGCAGCTTGCCTGGGCCTGGAAACACCATATATTTT
14	.	.	TRBV5-6	TRBJ2-7	CASSLLSQRVQQYF	TGTGCCAGCAGCTTGCTCTCACAGAGGGTCCAGCAGTACTTC
12	.	TRBD1	TRBV25-1	TRBJ1-2	CASEGDSYGYTF	TGTGCCAGCGAGGGGGACAGTTATGGCTACACCTTC
17	.	TRBD2	TRBV18	TRBJ2-3	CASSPWTSGASTDTQYF	TGTGCCAGCTCACCCTGGACTAGCGGGGCTAGCACAGATACGCAGTATTTT
15	many	.	TRBV2	TRBJ2-7	CASSKPGLRTWEQYF	TGTGCCAGCAGCAAACCGGGACTCAGGACGTGGGAGCAGTACTTC
18	.	.	TRBV7-2	TRBJ2-1	CASSLGYRDSRIHNEQFF	TGTGCCAGCAGCTTAGGATATAGGGACTCCCGTATCCACAATGAGCAGTTCTTC
13	.	TRBD1	TRBV18	TRBJ2-1	CASSPGQVNEQFF	TGTGCCAGCTCACCGGGACAGGTCAATGAGCAGTTCTTC
17	.	.	TRBV25-1	TRBJ2-6	CASSAGPGSSGANVLTF	TGTGCCAGCAGTGCTGGACCGGGGAGCTCTGGGGCCAACGTCCTGACTTTC
16	.	TRBD2	TRBV7-2	TRBJ2-7	CASSSVRGGTIYEQYF	TGTGCCAGCAGCTCAGTCCGGGGGGGGACTATCTACGAGCAGTACTTC
15	.	.	TRBV7-2	TRBJ2-7	CASSGGGQGFYEQYF	TGTGCCAGCAGCGGGGGCGGCCAGGGGTTCTACGAGCAGTACTTC
13	.	.	TRBV5-6	TRBJ2-7	CASSRDNSYEQYF	TGTGCCAGCAGCCGGGACAACTCCTACGAGCAGTACTTC
12	.	TRBD2	TRBV6-1	TRBJ2-7	CATGRGFYEQYF	TGTGCCACCGGGCGGGGGTTCTACGAGCAGTACTTC
17	.	.	TRBV7-2	TRBJ1-2	CASSLEGSFREADGYTF	TGTGCCAGCAGCTTAGAAGGTAGTTTTCGGGAGGCGGATGGCTACACCTTC
15	.	.	TRBV7-6	TRBJ1-2	CASSPYGLSGYGYTF	TGTGCCAGCAGCCCCTATGGCCTCTCTGGATATGGCTACACCTTC
17	.	TRBD2	TRBV6-2/TRBV6-3	TRBJ2-1	CASSYASGRRSYNEQFF	TGTGCCAGCAGTTACGCTAGCGGGAGGCGCTCCTACAATGAGCAGTTCTTC
15	.	.	TRBV9	TRBJ2-2	CASSKGHPNTGELFF	TGTGCCAGCAGCAAGGGACACCCTAACACCGGGGAGCTGTTTTTT
13	.	.	TRBV7-2	TRBJ2-1	CASSRGFGNEQFF	TGTGCCAGCAGCCGAGGTTTTGGGAATGAGCAGTTCTTC
16	.	TRBD2	TRBV14	TRBJ2-7	CASSPGGFSGAYEQYF	TGTGCCAGCAGCCCGGGAGGGTTTAGCGGGGCCTACGAGCAGTACTTC
15	.	.	TRBV20-1	TRBJ1-1	CSASGSGRADTEAFF	TGCAGTGCTAGTGGGTCGGGGAGGGCTGACACTGAAGCTTTCTTT
16	.	.	TRBV5-5	TRBJ1-6	CASSSRQPAGGSPLHF	TGTGCCAGCAGCTCCCGACAACCGGCGGGAGGTTCACCCCTCCACTTT
14	.	.	TRBV18	TRBJ2-2	CASLRGRNTGELFF	TGTGCCAGCTTGAGGGGTCGGAACACCGGGGAGCTGTTTTTT
17	.	.	TRBV11-2	TRBJ2-6	CASSLDLGNTGANVLTF	TGTGCCAGCAGCTTAGACCTGGGGAACACTGGGGCCAACGTCCTGACTTTC
16	.	TRBD2	TRBV6-1	TRBJ2-5	CASSQGLAGDVETQYF	TGTGCCAGCAGTCAAGGACTAGCGGGAGACGTTGAGACCCAGTACTTC
13	.	.	TRBV5-1	TRBJ2-5	CASSLGQEETQYF	TGCGCCAGCAGCTTGGGTCAGGAAGAGACCCAGTACTTC
16	.	.	TRBV11-3	TRBJ2-3	CASSLTGTPWRDTQYF	TGTGCCAGCAGCTTAACTGGTACCCCTTGGAGGGATACGCAGTATTTT
13	.	.	TRBV12-3/TRBV12-4	TRBJ1-3	CASRRAGGNTIYF	TGTGCCAGCCGCCGGGCCGGGGGAAACACCATATATTTT
14	.	TRBD1	TRBV18	TRBJ1-5	CASSRTGYNQPQHF	TGTGCCAGCTCACGGACAGGATACAATCAGCCCCAGCATTTT
14	.	.	TRBV27	TRBJ2-7	CASSPGGLTYEQYF	TGTGCCAGCAGCCCCGGGGGCCTCACCTACGAGCAGTACTTC
17	.	TRBD2	TRBV4-2	TRBJ2-7	CASSQEFSSGSPYEQYF	TGTGCCAGCAGCCAAGAATTTTCTAGCGGGAGCCCCTACGAGCAGTACTTC
15	.	TRBD1	TRBV6-6	TRBJ1-1	CASSYSGGPNTEAFF	TGTGCCAGCAGTTATTCAGGGGGGCCGAACACTGAAGCTTTCTTT
14	.	.	TRBV27	TRBJ1-3	CASTSVKSGNTIYF	TGTGCCAGCACTTCCGTGAAATCTGGAAACACCATATATTTT
13	.	.	TRBV3-1/TRBV3-2	TRBJ2-2	CASSQGLSGELFF	TGTGCCAGCAGCCAAGGGCTCTCCGGGGAGCTGTTTTTT
13	.	.	TRBV6-5	TRBJ2-1	CASRPTVYNEQFF	TGTGCCAGCAGACCGACGGTGTACAATGAGCAGTTCTTC
15	.	.	TRBV28	TRBJ2-2	CASSGGGPGGGELFF	TGTGCCAGTTCGGGAGGGGGCCCAGGAGGCGGGGAGCTGTTTTTT
13	.	TRBD1	TRBV2	TRBJ1-2	CASGTGWAYGYTF	TGTGCCAGCGGGACAGGGTGGGCCTATGGCTACACCTTC
13	.	.	TRBV12-3/TRBV12-4	TRBJ2-7	CASSHRDLYEQYF	TGTGCCAGCAGTCACCGGGATCTCTACGAGCAGTACTTC